One and the same sample provided the 8 T cell receptor beta chains below, sequenced in a study of T cells in localized non-small cell lung cancer. The assay was immunoSEQ multiplex PCR, and TCRdb's table has in-frame clones only and misses some. The sample contains over 2,000 clones, around a quarter of which appear only once. This material consisted of lung tumor tissue, taken before any cancer treatment. The origin of the receptors is a female donor at least 60 years old with stage I lung adenocarcinoma.

The sample holds a few counts of this clone. The V gene is TRBV9, the J gene TRBJ2-7, with D possibly matching TRBD1 (6 bases). The V and J ends lost 4 bases and 5 bases respectively, with 19 bases between them. The CDR3 runs 15 residues. Germline lookup yields CDR1 SGDLS and CDR2 YYNGEE. CDR3 sequence: CASSLEGRGGDEQYF. CDR3 coding DNA: TGTGCCAGCAGCCTAGAAGGCAGGGGCGGCGACGAGCAGTACTTC. The whole variable domain, remainder taken from reference TRBV9 and TRBJ2-7, is DSGVTQTPKHLITATGQRVTLRCSPRSGDLSVYWYQQSLDQGLQFLIQYYNGEERAKGNILERFSAQQFPDLHSELNLSSLELGDSALYFCASSLEGRGGDEQYFGPGTRLTVT.

By frequency in the sample, this clone is medium-sized. This rearrangement joins TRBV9 to TRBJ2-2, with D unclear. V lost 0 bases and J lost 7, with 13 bases in between. In germline, CDR1 is SGDLS, CDR2 YYNGEE. The CDR3 consists of 15 residues. CDR3 loop: CASSVEPLPHGELFF. The CDR3 DNA sequence: TGTGCCAGCAGCGTAGAGCCTTTACCCCACGGGGAGCTGTTTTTT. Full variable domain (missing parts from reference TRBV9 and TRBJ2-2): DSGVTQTPKHLITATGQRVTLRCSPRSGDLSVYWYQQSLDQGLQFLIQYYNGEERAKGNILERFSAQQFPDLHSELNLSSLELGDSALYFCASSVEPLPHGELFFGEGSRLTVL.

The V gene is TRBV25-1, the J gene TRBJ2-5, with 8 bases that match TRBD2. CDR3 length equals 15 residues. Trimming took 5 bases from V and 4 from J; bases not matched to a gene: 9. Germline V gene lookup returns CDR1 MGHDK and CDR2 SYGVNS. For the CDR3, the DNA is TGTGCCAGCAGTCCCCGGACTAGCTCCAGAGAGACCCAGTACTTC. It is translated as CASSPRTSSRETQYF.

This clone was seen only a few times. The chain employs TRBV6-8 and TRBJ2-3; D may correspond to TRBD1 or TRBD2 (5 bases each). Between the trimmed V and J ends, which lost 2 bases and 7 bases, there was a span of 10 bases. The germline gives CDR1 MNHGY, CDR2 SAAAGT. CDR3 length: 13 amino acids. The CDR3 sequence is CASSYPGANTQYF. CDR3 sequence (DNA): TGTGCCAGCAGTTACCCCGGGGCAAATACGCAGTATTTT.

This clone has a handful of counts. The V and J genes are TRBV19 and TRBJ1-1; D unresolved. Between the trimmed V and J ends, which lost 8 bases and 4 bases, there was a span of 11 bases. The CDR3 loop spans 12 amino acids. The germline V gene encodes CDR1 LNHDA and CDR2 SQIVND (reference sequence). The CDR3 loop is CASGVGFTEAFF. The CDR3 DNA is TGTGCCAGTGGGGTAGGGTTCACTGAAGCTTTCTTT.

The rearrangement joins TRBV11-3 to TRBJ1-3, with 8 positions matching TRBD1. The germline V gene has CDR1 SGHNT and CDR2 YENEEA. V was clipped by 7 bases and J by 4 bases; unmatched bases: 6. This CDR3 has 14 amino acids. CDR3 sequence: CASTGGVTGNTIYF. The CDR3 bases are TGTGCCAGCACAGGGGGCGTTACGGGAAACACCATATATTTT.

This clone turned up a few times. This sequence joins TRBV28 and TRBJ2-7; D gene uncertain. The V gene lost 5 bases and the J gene lost 9 bases, with 17 bases spanning the gap. The CDR3 length is 13 residues. Germline values: CDR1 MDHEN, CDR2 SYDVKM. The CDR3 bases are TGTGCCAGCAGTCCGAACAGCCCGCCATGGCAGTACTTC. Translated, it gives CASSPNSPPWQYF.

The chain couples TRBV11-3 to TRBJ2-1, with TRBD1 as a possible D gene (5 bases). The CDR3 covers 15 residues. CDR1 and CDR2 from the germline V gene are SGHNT and YENEEA. Trimming shortened V by 4 bases and J by 7 bases, and 17 bases separated the two germline ends. CDR3 sequence reads: CASSSTRALLNEQFF. The CDR3 bases are TGTGCCAGCAGCTCTACCAGGGCCCTCTTAAATGAGCAGTTCTTC.